The 8 T cell receptor beta chains below come from one sample, sequenced in a study of Graves' ophthalmopathy and Graves' hyperthyroidism. RNA transcripts were the source from which TCR beta CDR3 regions were amplified. HTBI-primed first-round RT-PCR preceded second-round multiplex PCR. TCRdb re-derived calls from the multiplex PCR reads in MiXCR, one entry per CDR3 protein. The profile shows about 220,000 distinct CDR3 sequences, around a fifth of them singletons. The sequencing input was peripheral blood. These receptors were taken from a woman aged 45-65 years with Graves' ophthalmopathy.

There are many counts of this clonotype. J is TRBJ2-5 and V is TRBV5-1, with TRBD2 matching 9 bases. CDR1 is SGHRS and CDR2 is YFSETQ in the germline V gene. J lost 3 bases, V lost 0 bases, and 6 bases had no gene match. The CDR3 contains 16 residues. CDR3 sequence reads: CASSLAGVAGEETQYF. The CDR3 nucleotides are TGCGCCAGCAGCTTGGCCGGGGTAGCGGGGGAAGAGACCCAGTACTTC.

This clonotype showed up many times. The J gene is TRBJ1-2, the V gene TRBV5-5, with a weak D call TRBD1 (5 bases). The germline V and J ends were trimmed by 4 bases and 2 bases, with 9 bases remaining between them. CDR1 is SGHKS, CDR2 YYEKEE, per germline (reference sequence). The CDR3 length is 13 residues. The CDR3 nucleotides are TGTGCCAGCAGCCCGGGGGGGAACTATGGCTACACCTTC. Encoded protein: CASSPGGNYGYTF.

This clonotype was seen many times. The chain uses TRBV6-2 or TRBV6-3 and TRBJ2-7; the D is unclear. Germline V gene lookup returns CDR1 MNHEY and CDR2 SVGEGT. Trimming pared 9 bases from V and 5 bases from J, leaving 14 bases between. The CDR3 is made up of 12 amino acids. The CDR3 here is CASGRSSHEQYF. Here the CDR3 DNA reads TGTGCCAGTGGGCGGAGTAGCCACGAGCAGTACTTC.

This clonotype was recorded at least ten times. V and J are TRBV12-5 and TRBJ2-7; no definite D call. CDR1 and CDR2 from the germline V gene are LGHNT and FRNRAP. Trimming shortened V by 10 bases and J by 3 bases, and 13 bases separated the two germline ends. The CDR3 runs 12 residues. The CDR3 nucleotides read TGTGCTAACGGGCCGACTTACTACGAGCAGTACTTC. As protein: CANGPTYYEQYF. The complete variable domain, with remaining parts taken from reference TRBV12-5 and TRBJ2-7, reads DARVTQTPRHKVTEMGQEVTMRCQPILGHNTVFWYRQTMMQGLELLAYFRNRAPLDDSGMPKDRFSAEMPDATLATLKIQPSEPRDSAVYFCANGPTYYEQYFGPGTRLTVT.

This clonotype was detected many times. The V gene is TRBV20-1, the J gene TRBJ1-5; no firm D call. This CDR3 has 12 amino acids. Germline values: CDR1 DFQATT, CDR2 SNEGSKA (reference sequence). The ends were cut back, 3 bases at V and 4 bases at J, with 7 bases in the middle. CDR3: CSARDQNQPQHF. The DNA of the CDR3 is TGCAGTGCTAGGGACCAAAATCAGCCCCAGCATTTT.

This clonotype has at least ten counts. The chain uses TRBV24-1 and TRBJ2-7; 7 nucleotides agree with TRBD1. The CDR3 length is 17 residues. Germline V gene lookup returns CDR1 KGHDR and CDR2 SFDVKD. V was pared by 4 bases and J by 3 bases, with 14 bases of the junction left unmatched. The CDR3 sequence is CATSEWKRGRLDYEQYF. The CDR3 bases are TGTGCCACCAGTGAGTGGAAAAGGGGGCGGTTGGACTACGAGCAGTACTTC.

The chain has TRBV7-8 and TRBJ1-5, with TRBD1 identical over 7 bases. Germline CDR1 SGHVS, CDR2 FQNEAQ. J lost 5 bases, V lost 1 base, and 5 bases had no gene match. This CDR3 is 15 amino acids long. The chain's CDR3 is CASSLDGRGDQPQHF. The CDR3 coding sequence is TGTGCCAGCAGCTTAGATGGCAGGGGGGATCAGCCCCAGCATTTT.

This clonotype was seen many times. The chain uses TRBV6-5 and TRBJ2-7; D might be TRBD1 (5 bases). This CDR3 comprises 14 residues. Trimming pared 6 bases from V and 0 bases from J, leaving 12 bases between. CDR1 and CDR2 (germline): MNHEY, SVGAGI. CDR3 sequence: CASRYRPSSYEQYF. CDR3 sequence (DNA): TGTGCCAGCAGATACAGGCCTAGCTCCTACGAGCAGTACTTC.